The TCR beta chain under discussion was sequenced for a study of shared clonotypes between healthy human individuals. The authors ran the assay at deep level. Measured with immunoSEQ multiplex PCR; TCRdb has only the in-frame clones, and not every one. The sample holds under 600,000 clones, nearly 80% seen once. Trimming took 3 bases from V and 5 from J; bases not matched to a gene: 14. The CDR3 extends over 18 amino acids. Germline V gene sequence: CDR1 SGHKS, CDR2 YYEKEE (reference sequence). This clonotype originated in a woman in her 40s in good health. Some clones in this sample may be carry-over from other donors' samples. The J gene is TRBJ2-2, the V gene TRBV5-5, with 9 bases identical to TRBD1. Sample: PBMCs. The CDR3 reads CASSSSPGQGGGTGELFF. The CDR3 DNA follows: TGTGCCAGCAGCTCATCCCCGGGACAGGGAGGCGGGACCGGGGAGCTGTTTTTT.